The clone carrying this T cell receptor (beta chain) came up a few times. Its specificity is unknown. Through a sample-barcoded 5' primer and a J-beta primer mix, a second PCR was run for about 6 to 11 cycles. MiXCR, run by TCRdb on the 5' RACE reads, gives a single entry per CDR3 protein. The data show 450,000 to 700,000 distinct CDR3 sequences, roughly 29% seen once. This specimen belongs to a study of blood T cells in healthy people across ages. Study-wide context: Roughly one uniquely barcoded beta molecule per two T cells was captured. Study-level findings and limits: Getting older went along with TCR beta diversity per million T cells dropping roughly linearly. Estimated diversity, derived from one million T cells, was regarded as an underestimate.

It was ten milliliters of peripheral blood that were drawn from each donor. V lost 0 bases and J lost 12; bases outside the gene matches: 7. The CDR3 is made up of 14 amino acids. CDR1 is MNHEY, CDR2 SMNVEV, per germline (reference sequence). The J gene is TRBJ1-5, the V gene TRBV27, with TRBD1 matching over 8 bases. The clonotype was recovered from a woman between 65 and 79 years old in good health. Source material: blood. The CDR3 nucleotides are TGTGCCAGCAGTTTATCCCCCACTGGACAGGGCCAGCATTTT. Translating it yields CASSLSPTGQGQHF.